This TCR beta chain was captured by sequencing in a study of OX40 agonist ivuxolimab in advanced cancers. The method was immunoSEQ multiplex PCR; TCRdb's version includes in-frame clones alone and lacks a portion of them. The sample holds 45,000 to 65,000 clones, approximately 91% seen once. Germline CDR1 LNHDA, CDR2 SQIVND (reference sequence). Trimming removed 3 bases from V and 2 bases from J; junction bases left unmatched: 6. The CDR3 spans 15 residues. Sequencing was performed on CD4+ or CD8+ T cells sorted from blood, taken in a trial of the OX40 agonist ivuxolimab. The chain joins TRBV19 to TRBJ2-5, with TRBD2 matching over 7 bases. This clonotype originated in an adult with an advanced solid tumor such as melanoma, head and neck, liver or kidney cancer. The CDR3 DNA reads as TGTGCCAGTAGTATGGGCTCTAGCGGTCAAGAGACCCAGTACTTC. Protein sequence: CASSMGSSGQETQYF.